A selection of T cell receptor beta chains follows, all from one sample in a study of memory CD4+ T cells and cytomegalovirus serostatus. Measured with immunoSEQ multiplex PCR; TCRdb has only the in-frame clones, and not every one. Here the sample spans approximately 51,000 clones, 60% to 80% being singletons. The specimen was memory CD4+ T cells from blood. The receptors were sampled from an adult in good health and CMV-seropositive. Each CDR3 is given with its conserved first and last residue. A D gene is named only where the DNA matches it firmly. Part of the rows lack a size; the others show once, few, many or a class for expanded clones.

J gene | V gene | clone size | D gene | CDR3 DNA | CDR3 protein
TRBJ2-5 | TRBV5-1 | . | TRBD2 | TGCGCCAGCAGCTTGGACCCGGGACTAGCCCTCGGGGCCCAGTACTTC | CASSLDPGLALGAQYF
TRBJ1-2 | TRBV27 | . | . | TGTGCCAGCAACCCAGGCCGGCTTACGGCGGATTTTGGCTACACCTTC | CASNPGRLTADFGYTF
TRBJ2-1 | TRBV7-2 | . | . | TGTGCCAGCGGTCGGGGGTTAGAGTTCTTC | CASGRGLEFF
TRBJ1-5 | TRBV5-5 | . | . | TGTGCCAGCAGCTTGTATGGGACGGGGAATCAGCCCCAGCATTTT | CASSLYGTGNQPQHF
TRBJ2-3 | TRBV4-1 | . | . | TGCGCCAGCAGCCAAGGGAAGTCCACAGATACGCAGTATTTT | CASSQGKSTDTQYF
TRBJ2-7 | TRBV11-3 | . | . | TGTGCCAGCAGCTTAAGGGGGGACGCCGAGCAGTACTTC | CASSLRGDAEQYF
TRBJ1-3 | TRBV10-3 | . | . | TGTGCCATCAGTGAGCGATGGGGATCTGGAAACACCATATATTTT | CAISERWGSGNTIYF
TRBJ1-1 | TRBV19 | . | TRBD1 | TGTGCCAGTAGTATTCGCCAGGGGGGATCTGAAGCTTTCTTT | CASSIRQGGSEAFF
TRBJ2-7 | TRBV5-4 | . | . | TGTGCCAGCAGCTTGGCCGCAGGGGACGAGCAGTACTTC | CASSLAAGDEQYF
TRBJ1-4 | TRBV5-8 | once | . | TGTGCCATCCCCCCCGAGGGGACTAATGAAAAACTGTTTTTT | CAIPPEGTNEKLFF
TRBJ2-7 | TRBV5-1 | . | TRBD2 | TGCGCCAGCAGTTTGACACCGCTAGCGGGGGATACGTACGAGCAGTACTTC | CASSLTPLAGDTYEQYF
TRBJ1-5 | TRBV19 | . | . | TGTGCCAGTAAATCCTTCGGACAAGGGAACAATCAGCCCCAGCATTTT | CASKSFGQGNNQPQHF
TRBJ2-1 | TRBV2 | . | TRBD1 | TGTGCCAGCAGTCAAGCCCCAGGGGGATACAATGAGCAGTTCTTC | CASSQAPGGYNEQFF
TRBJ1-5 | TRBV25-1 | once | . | TGTGCCAGCAGTGAACAGGGTCCCAATCAGCCCCAGCATTTT | CASSEQGPNQPQHF
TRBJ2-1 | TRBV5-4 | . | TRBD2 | TGTGCCAGCAGCTTCGAACTAGCGCAATCCAATGAGCAGTTCTTC | CASSFELAQSNEQFF
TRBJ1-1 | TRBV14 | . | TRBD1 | TGTGCCAGCAGCGGTAATCCGGGACAGGGGGCGGACACTGAAGCTTTCTTT | CASSGNPGQGADTEAFF
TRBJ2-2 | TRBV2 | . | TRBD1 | TGTGCCAGCATGAGGGACAGGGGAGACGGGGAGCTGTTTTTT | CASMRDRGDGELFF
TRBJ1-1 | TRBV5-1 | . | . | TGCGCCAGCAGCTTGGTTGGCAGACCTAATGGTGAAGCTTTCTTT | CASSLVGRPNGEAFF
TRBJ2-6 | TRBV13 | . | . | TGTGCCAGCAGCTTCAAGACTGGGGCCAACGTCCTGACTTTC | CASSFKTGANVLTF
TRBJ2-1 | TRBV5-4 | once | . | TGTGCCAGCAGCCGGACTGGACAGCCGGGGCGGGATGAGCAGTTCTTC | CASSRTGQPGRDEQFF
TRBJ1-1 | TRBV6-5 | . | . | TGTGCCAGCAGTCCCCGGGGGAGCACCCAAGCTGAAGCTTTCTTT | CASSPRGSTQAEAFF
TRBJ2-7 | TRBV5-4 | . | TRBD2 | TGTGCCAGCAGCACTGGACTAGCGGGGGAAAAGTACTTC | CASSTGLAGEKYF
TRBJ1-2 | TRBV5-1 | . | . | TGCGCCAGCAGCCCCTCTGCGCTAAACTATGGCTACACCTTC | CASSPSALNYGYTF
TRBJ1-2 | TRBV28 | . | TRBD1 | TGTGCCAGCAGTATTACAATCGGACAGGGCCACTATGGCTACACCTTC | CASSITIGQGHYGYTF
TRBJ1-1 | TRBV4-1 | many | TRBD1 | TGCGCCAGCAGGCGTCTCGGAGGGGGCTGGACTGAAGCTTTCTTT | CASRRLGGGWTEAFF
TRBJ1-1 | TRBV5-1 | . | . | TGCGCCAGCAGCTTAATGACAGAGAACACTGAAGCTTTCTTT | CASSLMTENTEAFF
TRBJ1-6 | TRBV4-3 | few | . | TGCGCCAGCAGCCAAACAGGGTGGTTGGATTCACCCCTCCACTTT | CASSQTGWLDSPLHF
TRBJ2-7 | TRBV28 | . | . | TGTGCCAGCAGTTCAGGGACCCACGAGCAGTACTTC | CASSSGTHEQYF
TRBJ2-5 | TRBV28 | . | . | TGTGCCAGCAGTTTAAACCGGTTAGGGGACGTGAGAGAGACCCAGTACTTC | CASSLNRLGDVRETQYF
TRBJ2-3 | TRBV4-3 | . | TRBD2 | TGCGCCAGCAGCATGGGGGGGGGAAGCACAGATACGCAGTATTTT | CASSMGGGSTDTQYF
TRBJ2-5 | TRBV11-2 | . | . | TGTGCCAGCAGCTTAGATCGAGAGACCCAGTACTTC | CASSLDRETQYF
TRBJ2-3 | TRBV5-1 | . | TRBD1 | TGCGCCAGCAGCAGTTACTGGACAGGGAGCACAGATACGCAGTATTTT | CASSSYWTGSTDTQYF
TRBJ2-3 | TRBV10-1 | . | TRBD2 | TGCGCCAGCAGTGACCTAGCGGGGGGGGCAGATACGCAGTATTTT | CASSDLAGGADTQYF
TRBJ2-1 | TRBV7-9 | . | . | TGTGCCAGCAGCTTAGCGTCCCTCTATGGTGAGCAGTTCTTC | CASSLASLYGEQFF
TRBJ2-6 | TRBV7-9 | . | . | TGTGCCAGCACCCCCGGCGGTGGGCAGGGACAAGTCCTGACTTTC | CASTPGGGQGQVLTF
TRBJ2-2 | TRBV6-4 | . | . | TGTGCCAGCAGTGTAGAGGTGGAGGCCGGGGAGCTGTTTTTT | CASSVEVEAGELFF
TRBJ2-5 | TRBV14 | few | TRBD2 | TGTGCCAGCAGCGGACTAGGACTTGAGGCCCAGTACTTC | CASSGLGLEAQYF
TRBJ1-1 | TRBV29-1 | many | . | TGCAGCGTCGGGACTTCAAGGGACACTGAAGCTTTCTTT | CSVGTSRDTEAFF
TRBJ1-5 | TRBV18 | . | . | TGTGCCAGCTCACTGTTAGGTCCGGGGGTCAATCAGCCCCAGCATTTT | CASSLLGPGVNQPQHF
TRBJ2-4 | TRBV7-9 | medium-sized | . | TGTGCCAGCAGCAGAGAGACAGGTCTCGGCGGCATTCAGTACTTC | CASSRETGLGGIQYF
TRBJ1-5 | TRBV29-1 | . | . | TGCAGCGTTGCGGACGGAATCCTGGGGAATCAGCCCCAGCATTTT | CSVADGILGNQPQHF
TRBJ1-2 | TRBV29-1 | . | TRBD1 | TGCAGCGTTGTCTCGACAGGGAACTATGGCTACACCTTC | CSVVSTGNYGYTF
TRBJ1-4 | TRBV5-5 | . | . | TGTGCCGAGGGCAGCCCTAGAGGGGTTGAAAAACTGTTTTTT | CAEGSPRGVEKLFF
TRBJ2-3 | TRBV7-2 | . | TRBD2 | TGTGCCAGCAGCTTGGGTCCGCGGGGGGTTCGAACTCGCACAGATACGCAGTATTTT | CASSLGPRGVRTRTDTQYF
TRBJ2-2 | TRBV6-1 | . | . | TGTGCCAGCAGCCGGACAGGGAGGGAGACCGGGGAGCTGTTTTTT | CASSRTGRETGELFF
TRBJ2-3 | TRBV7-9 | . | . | TGTGCCAGCATGGGTTCTAGCTCAGATACGCAGTATTTT | CASMGSSSDTQYF
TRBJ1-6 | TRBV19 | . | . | TGTGCCAGTAGTATTGGAAGGGTTGGGTCACCCCTCCACTTT | CASSIGRVGSPLHF
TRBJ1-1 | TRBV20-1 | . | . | TGCAGTGCTTTCGGTTATCCCGAAGCTTTCTTT | CSAFGYPEAFF
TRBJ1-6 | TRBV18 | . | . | TGTGCCAGCTCACCGCTCGCAGGCAACTATAATTCACCCCTCCACTTT | CASSPLAGNYNSPLHF
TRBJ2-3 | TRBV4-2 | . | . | TGTGCCAGCAGCCAAGGCCTTTTCACAGATACGCAGTATTTT | CASSQGLFTDTQYF
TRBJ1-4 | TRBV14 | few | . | TGTGCCAGCAGACCCGGAAATAATGAAAAACTGTTTTTT | CASRPGNNEKLFF
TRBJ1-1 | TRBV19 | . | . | TGTGCCAGTACCCCGCAGGGGAACACTGAAGCTTTCTTT | CASTPQGNTEAFF
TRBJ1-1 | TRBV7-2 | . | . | TGTGCCAGCAGCTTAACCCCACAGGACACTGAAGCTTTCTTT | CASSLTPQDTEAFF
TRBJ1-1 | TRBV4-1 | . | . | TGCGCCAGCAGGGAGGATGGGAGCACTGAAGCTTTCTTT | CASREDGSTEAFF
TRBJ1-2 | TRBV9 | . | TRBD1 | TGTGCCAGCAGCGTAGGGACAGGGCGAGGCTACACCTTC | CASSVGTGRGYTF
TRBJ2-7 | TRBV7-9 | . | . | TGTGCCAGCAGCCCAGGGGTATTTCGGGGACGTCGCTCCTACGAGCAGTACTTC | CASSPGVFRGRRSYEQYF